This TCR beta chain was recovered during a study of T cells expressing NK-cell markers. Germline V gene sequence: CDR1 MDHEN, CDR2 SYDVKM. There are 14 residues in the CDR3. TCRdb re-analyzed the 5' RACE reads; it lists each CDR3 protein once, without DNA. This table holds about 260,000 distinct CDR3 sequences. The chain combines TRBV28 with TRBJ2-1; the D call of TRBD2 rests on TCRdb alone, since no DNA is present to check it. The sample consisted of blood T cells: a sorted CD56 or NKG2C T cell subset, CD4+ or CD8+ T cells, or bulk PBMC T cells (not recorded which). The receptor was derived from a young man in good health. CDR3: CASSFEAGGREQFF.